The sequence of this TCR beta chain was determined in a study of T-cell memory formation after mild COVID-19. Turning to the study itself: Most TCR clusters belonged to a single donor.

A single record per CDR3 protein comes from TCRdb applying MiXCR to the 5' RACE reads. The sample lists roughly 350,000 distinct CDR3 sequences, 28% occurring once. Germline V gene sequence: CDR1 KGHSH, CDR2 LQKENI. Deletions cut 2 bases from V and 0 bases from J, with 16 bases between. This CDR3 is 17 amino acids long. Turning to this clonotype: The antigen remains unidentified.

Notes on the study in general: Clones contracting day 15 to 85 were balanced CD4/CD8; later expanders leaned CD4+.

This rearrangement joins TRBV18 to TRBJ1-1, with a weak D call TRBD1 (6 bases). The clonotype comes from an adult woman who had mild COVID-19 (a few samples of this study predate the infection). Cell type and time point are not known. Specimen: PBMCs or a T cell subset sorted from them (not recorded which). The CDR3 loop is CASSPALTGIMNTEAFF. In DNA, the CDR3 is TGTGCCAGCTCACCAGCCCTGACAGGTATAATGAACACTGAAGCTTTCTTT.